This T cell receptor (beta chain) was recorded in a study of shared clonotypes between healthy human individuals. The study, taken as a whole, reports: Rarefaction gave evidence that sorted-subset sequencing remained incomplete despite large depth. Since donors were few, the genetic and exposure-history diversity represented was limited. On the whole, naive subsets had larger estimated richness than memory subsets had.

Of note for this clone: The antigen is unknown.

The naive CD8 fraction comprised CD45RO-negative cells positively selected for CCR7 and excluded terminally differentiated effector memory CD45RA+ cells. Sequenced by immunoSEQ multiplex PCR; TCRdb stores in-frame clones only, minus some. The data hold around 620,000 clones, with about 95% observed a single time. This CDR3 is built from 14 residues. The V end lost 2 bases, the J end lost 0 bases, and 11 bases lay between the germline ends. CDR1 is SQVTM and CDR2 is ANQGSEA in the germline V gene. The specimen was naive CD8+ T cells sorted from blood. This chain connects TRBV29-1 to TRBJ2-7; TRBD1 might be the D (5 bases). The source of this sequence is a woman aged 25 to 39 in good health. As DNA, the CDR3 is TGCAGCGTTGAATTCACAGGACACTCCTACGAGCAGTACTTC. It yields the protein CSVEFTGHSYEQYF.